The rows below give T cell receptor beta chains drawn from one sample of a study of T-cell memory formation after mild COVID-19. Each CDR3 protein is one row after TCRdb ran MiXCR on the 5' RACE reads. Counted here are 300,000 to 400,000 distinct CDR3 sequences, 25% to 30% occurring once; the ten biggest clones make up about 13%. Material: PBMCs or a T cell subset sorted from them (not recorded which). These receptors all come from an adult woman who had mild COVID-19 (a few samples of this study predate the infection). Cell type and time point are not known. Each CDR3 is given with its conserved first and last residue. The D gene is left open where the match is weak. Some rows have no size entry. The others give once, few or many, or a class for an expanded clone.

size	D	J	V	DNA	CDR3
-	TRBD2	TRBJ2-5	TRBV14	TGTGCCAGCAGCATACGACTAGCGGGAGGGCCTAACCAAGAGACCCAGTACTTC	CASSIRLAGGPNQETQYF
-	TRBD2	TRBJ2-5	TRBV7-9	TGTGCCAGCAGCTCACTACTAGCGGGAGTATTACAAGAGACCCAGTACTTC	CASSSLLAGVLQETQYF
-	-	TRBJ1-5	TRBV19	TGTGCCAGTAGTGACTGGACGGGTAGTCATCAGCCCCAGCATTTT	CASSDWTGSHQPQHF
few	-	TRBJ2-1	TRBV7-9	TGTGCCAGCAGCAAGACGGGGAATGAGCAGTTCTTC	CASSKTGNEQFF
-	TRBD2	TRBJ2-3	TRBV7-8	TGTGCCAGCAGCCCAGGACTAGCGGGAGGGCCGTGGGATACGCAGTATTTT	CASSPGLAGGPWDTQYF
few	-	TRBJ2-4	TRBV6-5	TGTGCCAGCAGTTCCCCCGGACAGGCCAAAAACATTCAGTACTTC	CASSSPGQAKNIQYF
-	TRBD1	TRBJ2-5	TRBV7-3	TGTGCCAGCAGCCTAAGACAGGGGGAGACCCAGTACTTC	CASSLRQGETQYF
few	-	TRBJ1-2	TRBV6-5	TGTGCCAGCAGTTACGAGGGTGCCTATGGCTACACCTTC	CASSYEGAYGYTF
-	-	TRBJ2-1	TRBV4-3	TGCGCCAGCAGCCAACCGAGGGGTGGGGACGTAAATGAGCAGTTCTTC	CASSQPRGGDVNEQFF
few	TRBD1	TRBJ2-5	TRBV7-6	TGTGCCAGCAGCTTAGTGACAGGGGGTGAGACCCAGTACTTC	CASSLVTGGETQYF
-	-	TRBJ2-3	TRBV21-1	TGTGCCAGCAGCAAATGTAAGGGCGCCTCGAAACAAGATACGCAGTATTTT	CASSKCKGASKQDTQYF
few	TRBD1	TRBJ2-7	TRBV20-1	TGCAGCGCCGCCACGGACAGGGGGAACTACGAGCAGTACTTC	CSAATDRGNYEQYF
few	-	TRBJ2-5	TRBV7-9	TGTGCCAGCAGCTCTTCCGTCGCAGGAGAGACCCAGTACTTC	CASSSSVAGETQYF
few	TRBD2	TRBJ2-4	TRBV2	TGTGCCAGCAAATTAGCGGGGGGAGGCGCCATTCAGTACTTC	CASKLAGGGAIQYF
-	TRBD1	TRBJ1-1	TRBV6-5	TGTGCCAGCAGATCAACACAGGGGGGTAAGGTAGCTTTCTTT	CASRSTQGGKVAFF
-	-	TRBJ1-1	TRBV12-3/TRBV12-4	TGTGCCAGCAGCTTGCAGGTGAACACTGAAGCTTTCTTT	CASSLQVNTEAFF
-	-	TRBJ2-1	TRBV12-3/TRBV12-4	TGTGCCAGCAGTTCCGGGACTCTTCAGTTCTTC	CASSSGTLQFF
-	-	TRBJ2-7	TRBV27	TGTGCCAGCAGTTCCCGCCGGGACGGGACTTACGAGCAGTACTTC	CASSSRRDGTYEQYF
once	-	TRBJ2-5	TRBV6-1	TGTGCCAGCAGTGCCGGGGGAGCGGGGACCCAGTACTTC	CASSAGGAGTQYF
few	-	TRBJ2-7	TRBV20-1	TGCAGTGCTATTGACAGCGCCGAGCAGTACTTC	CSAIDSAEQYF
-	TRBD2	TRBJ2-3	TRBV5-1	TGCGCCAGCAGCTTCGAGCGGGGGAGCACAGATACGCAGTATTTT	CASSFERGSTDTQYF
few	-	TRBJ2-1	TRBV6-5	TGTGCCAGCAGCCCACTAGCAACGAGCTCCTACAATGAGCAGTTCTTC	CASSPLATSSYNEQFF
few	-	TRBJ1-1	TRBV25-1	TGTGCCAGCAGTGCCCTCAGGAAGGAGAACACTGAAGCTTTCTTT	CASSALRKENTEAFF
few	TRBD1	TRBJ1-2	TRBV6-5	TGTGCCAGCAGGTCGCGCTGGAGGGGACAGAACTATGGCTACACCTTC	CASRSRWRGQNYGYTF
once	TRBD2	TRBJ2-7	TRBV7-6	TGTGCCAGCAGTTGGAGCGGGGGGGCCTACGAGCAGTACTTC	CASSWSGGAYEQYF
-	TRBD2	TRBJ2-5	TRBV3-1	TGTGCCAGCAGCCGAGGACTGCTAGCGGGGGAAGAGACCCAGTACTTC	CASSRGLLAGEETQYF
few	-	TRBJ1-1	TRBV6-2/TRBV6-3	TGTGCCAGCACCCGTTCCAATAAGGTCAACACTGAAGCTTTCTTT	CASTRSNKVNTEAFF
-	TRBD1	TRBJ1-5	TRBV15	TGTGCCACCAGCAGAAGACAGGGGATAGGCAATCAGCCCCAGCATTTT	CATSRRQGIGNQPQHF
few	TRBD1	TRBJ2-7	TRBV3-1	TGTGCCAGCAGTCCTGGAGGACAGGTCTACGAGCAGTACTTC	CASSPGGQVYEQYF
few	-	TRBJ2-7	TRBV6-2/TRBV6-3	TGTGCCAGCAGTTACTCCCCGACCTACGAGCAGTACTTC	CASSYSPTYEQYF
-	-	TRBJ2-1	TRBV7-8	TGTGCCAGCAGCTTTGCGGAGTTTTCCAAAAACTCCTACAATGAGCAGTTCTTC	CASSFAEFSKNSYNEQFF
-	TRBD1	TRBJ1-2	TRBV7-9	TGTGCCAGCAGCTTAGTGGGGACAGGGGGCGCCGGCTATGGCTACACCTTC	CASSLVGTGGAGYGYTF
-	TRBD2	TRBJ2-3	TRBV12-3/TRBV12-4	TGTGCCAGCAGTCAATCTAGCGGGGCGAACACAGATACGCAGTATTTT	CASSQSSGANTDTQYF
-	-	TRBJ2-7	TRBV3-1	TGTGCCAGCAGTGCTACCTACGAGCAGTACTTC	CASSATYEQYF
-	-	TRBJ1-4	TRBV5-5	TGTGCCAGCAGCTTGATCGACGAAAAACTGTTTTTT	CASSLIDEKLFF
-	-	TRBJ1-5	TRBV6-1	TGTGCCAGCAGTGAAGCGGGCGGGTATAGCAATCAGCCCCAGCATTTT	CASSEAGGYSNQPQHF
few	-	TRBJ2-7	TRBV4-1	TGCGCCAGCAGCGTAAGATATAGAGATTGGGGGCAGTACTTC	CASSVRYRDWGQYF
-	-	TRBJ2-1	TRBV2	TGTGCCAGCAGTGATCCCGTCTGGGATGAGCAGTTCTTC	CASSDPVWDEQFF
few	-	TRBJ2-3	TRBV6-5	TGTGCCAGCAGCCCCTACGGGCTATTGGGGGAGGAAGATACGCAGTATTTT	CASSPYGLLGEEDTQYF
few	TRBD2	TRBJ2-1	TRBV11-1	TGTGCCAGCAGCCCCTCTAGCGGGACCAATGAGCAGTTCTTC	CASSPSSGTNEQFF
-	TRBD1	TRBJ1-5	TRBV4-2	TGTGCCAGCAGCCAAGACAAAATACAGGGGCCCAATCAGCCCCAGCATTTT	CASSQDKIQGPNQPQHF
-	-	TRBJ1-3	TRBV10-3	TGTGCCATCTCAGTCTCTGGAAACACCATATATTTT	CAISVSGNTIYF
-	-	TRBJ1-6	TRBV6-5	TGTGCCAGCAGTTTTCAAGGGCGAGATTCACCCCTCCACTTT	CASSFQGRDSPLHF
few	TRBD2	TRBJ2-3	TRBV5-1	TGCGCCAGCAGCTTGGCCCCGGCGGGGGGCACAGATACGCAGTATTTT	CASSLAPAGGTDTQYF
-	TRBD2	TRBJ2-7	TRBV18	TGTGCCAGCTCACCGGGACTAGCGGGCTTCTACGAGCAGTACTTC	CASSPGLAGFYEQYF
-	TRBD2	TRBJ2-7	TRBV20-1	TGCAGTGCTACAAAGAGCGGGGTTATCTACGAGCAGTACTTC	CSATKSGVIYEQYF
few	TRBD2	TRBJ2-5	TRBV4-3	TGCGCCAGCAGCCAGGGACTAGCGGGAGGAGAGACCCAGTACTTC	CASSQGLAGGETQYF
-	TRBD2	TRBJ2-2	TRBV12-3/TRBV12-4	TGTGCCAGCAGTCCTAGCGGGAGGCCGAACACCGGGGAGCTGTTTTTT	CASSPSGRPNTGELFF
-	TRBD2	TRBJ2-7	TRBV20-1	TGCAGTGCTAGAAGCGTCCTCGGACTAGCGGGAGAATACGAGCAGTACTTC	CSARSVLGLAGEYEQYF
-	-	TRBJ2-7	TRBV7-9	TGTGCCAGCACCCGACCGGGAGACAGATCGGACTACGAGCAGTACTTC	CASTRPGDRSDYEQYF
once	-	TRBJ2-2	TRBV5-4	TGTGCCAGCAGCCCGGGCGGGCCATTCACCGGGGAGCTGTTTTTT	CASSPGGPFTGELFF
-	TRBD1	TRBJ1-1	TRBV18	TGTGCCAGCTCACCACTGGTGGGACAGGGGGATATGAACACTGAAGCTTTCTTT	CASSPLVGQGDMNTEAFF
-	-	TRBJ2-2	TRBV5-1	TGCGCCAGCAGCTTGGGCCAGTCGGGGGCCGGGGAGCTGTTTTTT	CASSLGQSGAGELFF
-	-	TRBJ2-5	TRBV27	TGTGCCAGCAGTTTATTAGGGGGGGGTGAGACCCAGTACTTC	CASSLLGGGETQYF
few	-	TRBJ2-3	TRBV3-1	TGTGCCAGCAGCCAAGGAGGCTCGCAGTATTTT	CASSQGGSQYF
-	-	TRBJ2-7	TRBV20-1	TGCAGTGCTCTCGTTCCGGGACCGCGAAGCTCCTACGAGCAGTACTTC	CSALVPGPRSSYEQYF
-	-	TRBJ1-5	TRBV6-1	TGTGCCAGCATCCAGGATAGTGTAGTTCAGCCCCAGCATTTT	CASIQDSVVQPQHF
few	-	TRBJ2-1	TRBV3-1	TGTGCCAGCAGCCTTCCGGAGGGGGATACACGCCGTGATGAGCAGTTCTTC	CASSLPEGDTRRDEQFF
many	-	TRBJ2-6	TRBV7-9	TGTGCCAGCAGCTTACGGGGCTCTGGGGCCAACGTCCTGACTTTC	CASSLRGSGANVLTF